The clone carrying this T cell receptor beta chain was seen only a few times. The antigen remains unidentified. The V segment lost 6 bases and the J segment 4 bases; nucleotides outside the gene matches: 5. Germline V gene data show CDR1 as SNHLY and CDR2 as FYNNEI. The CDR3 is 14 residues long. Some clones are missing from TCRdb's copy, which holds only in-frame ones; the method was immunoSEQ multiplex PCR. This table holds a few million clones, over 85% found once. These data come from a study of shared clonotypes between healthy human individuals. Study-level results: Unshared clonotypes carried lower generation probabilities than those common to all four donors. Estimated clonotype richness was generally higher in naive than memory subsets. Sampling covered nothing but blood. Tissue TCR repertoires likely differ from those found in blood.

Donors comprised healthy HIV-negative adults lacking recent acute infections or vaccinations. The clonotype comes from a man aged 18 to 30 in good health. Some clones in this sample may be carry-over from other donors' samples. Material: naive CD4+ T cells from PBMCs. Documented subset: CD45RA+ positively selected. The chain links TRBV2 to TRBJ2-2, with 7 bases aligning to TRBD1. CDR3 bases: TGTGCCAGCAGCAAGACAGGGCGCACCGGGGAGCTGTTTTTT. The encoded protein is CASSKTGRTGELFF. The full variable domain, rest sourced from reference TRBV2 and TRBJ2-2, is EPEVTQTPSHQVTQMGQEVILRCVPISNHLYFYWYRQILGQKVEFLVSFYNNEISEKSEIFDDQFSVERPDGSNFTLKIRSTKLEDSAMYFCASSKTGRTGELFFGEGSRLTVL.